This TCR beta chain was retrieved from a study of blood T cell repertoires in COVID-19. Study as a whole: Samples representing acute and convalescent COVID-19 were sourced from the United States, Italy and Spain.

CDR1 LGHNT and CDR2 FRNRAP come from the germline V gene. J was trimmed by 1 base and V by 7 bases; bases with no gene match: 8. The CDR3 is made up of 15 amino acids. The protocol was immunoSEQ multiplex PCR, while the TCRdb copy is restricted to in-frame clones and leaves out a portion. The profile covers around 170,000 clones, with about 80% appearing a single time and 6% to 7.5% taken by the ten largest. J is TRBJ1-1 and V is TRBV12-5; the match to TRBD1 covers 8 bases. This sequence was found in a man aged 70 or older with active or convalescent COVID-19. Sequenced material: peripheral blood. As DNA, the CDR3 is TGTGCTAGTGTTACTGACAGGGGACAGAACACTGAAGCTTTCTTT. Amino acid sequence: CASVTDRGQNTEAFF. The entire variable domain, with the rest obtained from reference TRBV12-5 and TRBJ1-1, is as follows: DARVTQTPRHKVTEMGQEVTMRCQPILGHNTVFWYRQTMMQGLELLAYFRNRAPLDDSGMPKDRFSAEMPDATLATLKIQPSEPRDSAVYFCASVTDRGQNTEAFFGQGTRLTVV.